Listed below are T cell receptor beta chains from one sample, sequenced in a study of regulatory T cells in long-lasting Graves disease. TCRdb independently ran MiXCR on the multiplex PCR reads; one entry per CDR3 protein. The sample has around 430,000 distinct CDR3 sequences, 22% seen once. The source material was peripheral blood mononuclear cells (PBMCs), sampled when the disease was refractory, from a patient treated with antithyroid drugs. The receptor set was obtained from a female donor with Graves disease. CDR3s include the opening cysteine and the closing phenylalanine or tryptophan. The order of the fields is J gene, V gene, clone size, D gene, CDR3 DNA, CDR3 protein. D genes are given only for firm matches. A clone size is listed for some rows: how often the clone was seen (once, few, many), or a class if it is expanded.

j_gene: TRBJ1-2
v_gene: TRBV15
abundance: many
d_gene: TRBD1
CDR3nt: TGTGCCACCAGCAGAGATTCTACAGGGGGCGGCTACACCTTC
CDR3aa: CATSRDSTGGGYTF

j_gene: TRBJ2-5
v_gene: TRBV6-1
abundance: many
d_gene: TRBD1
CDR3nt: TGTGCCAGCAGCCAGACAGGGTCTGGTCTGAGGGAGACCCAGTACTTC
CDR3aa: CASSQTGSGLRETQYF

j_gene: TRBJ2-3
v_gene: TRBV2
abundance: few
d_gene: TRBD1
CDR3nt: TGTGCCAGCAGAGCCACAGGGGGCTCAGATACGCAGTATTTT
CDR3aa: CASRATGGSDTQYF

j_gene: TRBJ2-7
v_gene: TRBV20-1
abundance: few
d_gene: TRBD2
CDR3nt: TGCAGTGCTACCTCTAGCGGGGATACCTACGAGCAGTACTTC
CDR3aa: CSATSSGDTYEQYF

j_gene: TRBJ2-7
v_gene: TRBV20-1
abundance: few
d_gene: .
CDR3nt: TGCAGTGCTAGAGATTTAGGGTTTGTGGGGAAGCACTCCTACGAGCAGTACTTC
CDR3aa: CSARDLGFVGKHSYEQYF

j_gene: TRBJ1-2
v_gene: TRBV5-1
abundance: .
d_gene: TRBD1
CDR3nt: TGCGCCAGCAGCTTGTCCCAGGGGGCACACTATGGCTACACCTTC
CDR3aa: CASSLSQGAHYGYTF

j_gene: TRBJ1-6
v_gene: TRBV10-2
abundance: few
d_gene: .
CDR3nt: TGCGCCAGCAGTGAGCAGGGTCCGAATTCACCCCTCCACTTT
CDR3aa: CASSEQGPNSPLHF

j_gene: TRBJ1-2
v_gene: TRBV6-2/TRBV6-3
abundance: many
d_gene: .
CDR3nt: TGTGCCAGCTTCAAGCAGGACCACTATGGCTACACCTTC
CDR3aa: CASFKQDHYGYTF

j_gene: TRBJ2-7
v_gene: TRBV20-1
abundance: few
d_gene: .
CDR3nt: TGCAGTGCTAGAGAGAGGGGACAAAGATGGGCCTACGAGCAGTACTTC
CDR3aa: CSARERGQRWAYEQYF

j_gene: TRBJ2-1
v_gene: TRBV28
abundance: once
d_gene: TRBD2
CDR3nt: TGTGCCAGCAGCCTCTTCCTCATGCGGGAGGGCCCCACTGAGCAGTTCTTC
CDR3aa: CASSLFLMREGPTEQFF

j_gene: TRBJ2-2
v_gene: TRBV7-2
abundance: .
d_gene: .
CDR3nt: TGTGCCAGCAGCTTAGTTTCCAGGGGGGGCACCGGGGAGCTGTTTTTT
CDR3aa: CASSLVSRGGTGELFF

j_gene: TRBJ2-1
v_gene: TRBV20-1
abundance: many
d_gene: .
CDR3nt: TGCAGTGCTAGCCCTGGGGGGCTCCAGCAGTTCTTC
CDR3aa: CSASPGGLQQFF

j_gene: TRBJ2-5
v_gene: TRBV11-2
abundance: many
d_gene: .
CDR3nt: TGTGCCAGCAGCTTTTCGTCAAGGGGGCAAGAGACCCAGTACTTC
CDR3aa: CASSFSSRGQETQYF

j_gene: TRBJ1-2
v_gene: TRBV28
abundance: many
d_gene: .
CDR3nt: TGTGCCAGCAAACCTGGGGCAGGAGGTGGCTACACCTTC
CDR3aa: CASKPGAGGGYTF

j_gene: TRBJ1-2
v_gene: TRBV29-1
abundance: few
d_gene: .
CDR3nt: TGCAGCGCCACAGGGATCGGCGACTATGGCTACACCTTC
CDR3aa: CSATGIGDYGYTF

j_gene: TRBJ2-6
v_gene: TRBV6-5
abundance: many
d_gene: .
CDR3nt: TGTGCCAGCAGTTACAGCGGGTTCTCTGGGGCCAACGTCCTGACTTTC
CDR3aa: CASSYSGFSGANVLTF

j_gene: TRBJ2-5
v_gene: TRBV15
abundance: few
d_gene: TRBD1
CDR3nt: TGTGCCACCAGCAGAGATCTGAACAGGGGGCCTATAGAGACCCAGTACTTC
CDR3aa: CATSRDLNRGPIETQYF

j_gene: TRBJ2-2
v_gene: TRBV7-2
abundance: many
d_gene: .
CDR3nt: TGTGCCAGCAGTTACGGGTCCCCCGGGGAGCTGTTTTTT
CDR3aa: CASSYGSPGELFF

j_gene: TRBJ2-5
v_gene: TRBV7-2
abundance: .
d_gene: TRBD2
CDR3nt: TGTGCCAGCAGCTTAGCCCTAGCGGGGGGGCAAGAGACCCAGTACTTC
CDR3aa: CASSLALAGGQETQYF

j_gene: TRBJ1-6
v_gene: TRBV6-1
abundance: .
d_gene: .
CDR3nt: TGTGCCAGCAGTAAAGAGGATCGGAGTTCACCCCTCCACTTT
CDR3aa: CASSKEDRSSPLHF

j_gene: TRBJ1-1
v_gene: TRBV11-3
abundance: .
d_gene: .
CDR3nt: TGTGCCAGCACCTTGGCAGTGGACACTGAAGCTTTCTTT
CDR3aa: CASTLAVDTEAFF

j_gene: TRBJ1-5
v_gene: TRBV28
abundance: many
d_gene: .
CDR3nt: TGTGCCAGCAGTGCCTCTGGGGTTAGCAATCAGCCCCAGCATTTT
CDR3aa: CASSASGVSNQPQHF

j_gene: TRBJ2-2
v_gene: TRBV11-3
abundance: .
d_gene: .
CDR3nt: TGTGCCAGCAGCCCTGACGTCAACACCGGGGAGCTGTTTTTT
CDR3aa: CASSPDVNTGELFF

j_gene: TRBJ2-6
v_gene: TRBV28
abundance: many
d_gene: .
CDR3nt: TGTGCCAGCAGTTTACCCCAGCTCTCTGGGGCCAACGTCCTGACTTTC
CDR3aa: CASSLPQLSGANVLTF

j_gene: TRBJ1-4
v_gene: TRBV30
abundance: few
d_gene: .
CDR3nt: TGTGCCTGGAGTGCCTCAACTAATGAAAAACTGTTTTTT
CDR3aa: CAWSASTNEKLFF